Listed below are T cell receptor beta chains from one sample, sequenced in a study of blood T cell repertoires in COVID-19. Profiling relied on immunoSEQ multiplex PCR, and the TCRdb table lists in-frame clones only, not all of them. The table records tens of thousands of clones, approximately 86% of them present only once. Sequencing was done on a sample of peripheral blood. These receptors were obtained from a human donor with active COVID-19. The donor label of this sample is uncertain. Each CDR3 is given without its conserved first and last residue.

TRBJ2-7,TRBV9,ASSRVLRDEQY
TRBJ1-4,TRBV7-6,ASSFDRRTATNEKLF
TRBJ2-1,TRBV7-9,ASRRQGDNEQF
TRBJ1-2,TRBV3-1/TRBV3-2,ASSQYGGAEQRCGYT
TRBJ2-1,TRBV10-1,ASSGAWAGEQF
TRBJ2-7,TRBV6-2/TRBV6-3,ASSYPGTRYEQY
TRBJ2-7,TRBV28,ASSFPLDYEQY
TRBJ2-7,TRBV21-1,ASSPLGGHLGGEQY
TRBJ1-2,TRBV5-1,ASSFWGDLDYGYT
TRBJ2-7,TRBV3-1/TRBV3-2,ASSRKTDYEQY
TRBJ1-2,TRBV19,ASSIQGTNYGYT
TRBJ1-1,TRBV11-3,ASSSSISTEAF
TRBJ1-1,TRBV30,AWKRRGIGTEAF
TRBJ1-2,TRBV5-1,ASDPGGGSPYGYT
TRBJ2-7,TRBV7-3,ASRLQGGPYPSEQY
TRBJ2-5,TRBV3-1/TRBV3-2,ASSQSGQGRRETQY
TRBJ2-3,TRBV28,ASSLPRTAGNTQY
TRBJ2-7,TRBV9,ASSVSGQPYEQY
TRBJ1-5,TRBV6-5,ASNQLYQPQH
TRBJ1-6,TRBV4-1,ASSQKPLSPLH
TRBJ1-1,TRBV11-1,ASSTGVDTEAF
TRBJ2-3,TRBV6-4,ASSDGHTQY
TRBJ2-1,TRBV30,AWSSSGYNEQF
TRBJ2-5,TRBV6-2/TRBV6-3,ASSSRTSGKETQY
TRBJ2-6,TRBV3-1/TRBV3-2,ASSQAPVLT
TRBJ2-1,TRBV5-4,ASAYKLAGGWGTYNEQF
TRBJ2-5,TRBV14,ASSPWRGGVGETQY
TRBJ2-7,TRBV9,ASSLETGHSYEQY
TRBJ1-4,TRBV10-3,AISGTGSNEKLF
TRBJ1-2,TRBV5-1,ASSANQGKDGYT
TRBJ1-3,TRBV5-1,ASSLEGQGAGNTIY
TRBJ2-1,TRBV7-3,ASTKDRGDEQF
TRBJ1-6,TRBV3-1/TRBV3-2,ASSHRTENSPLH
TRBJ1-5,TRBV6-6,ASSYRGEPQPQH
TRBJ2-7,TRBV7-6,ASSLEQTKSYEQY
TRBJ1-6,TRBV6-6,ASSYDSYNSPLH
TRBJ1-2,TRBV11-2,ASSPPQGGYT
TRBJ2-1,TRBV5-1,ASSLDGSRVYEQF
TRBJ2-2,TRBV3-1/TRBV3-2,ASSPPGGRKGTGELF
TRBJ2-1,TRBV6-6,ASSRSPGGSFLNEQF
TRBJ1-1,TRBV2,ASSDEVNTEAF
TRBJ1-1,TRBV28,ASSLWVRGDWTEAF
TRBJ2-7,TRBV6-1,ASSEGATGLYEQY
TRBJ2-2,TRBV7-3,ASTNTGELF
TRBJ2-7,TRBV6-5,ASRGLAGGSYEQY
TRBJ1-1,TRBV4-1,ASSPVGDRGDTEAF
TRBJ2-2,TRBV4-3,ASSRGDSTGELF
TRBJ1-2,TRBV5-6,ASRQTGRSYGYT
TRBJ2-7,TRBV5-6,ASSHMGRQSYEQY
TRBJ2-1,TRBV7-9,ASSSSGGAFNEQF
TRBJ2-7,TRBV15,ATSRPGSGRDEQY
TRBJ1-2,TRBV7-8,ASSLQDRSGYT
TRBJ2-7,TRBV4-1,ASSQHPRDRRYEQY